Following are 9 T cell receptor beta chains from one sample sequenced in a study of T cell responses to AZD1222 COVID-19 vaccine. Some clones are missing from TCRdb's copy, which holds only in-frame ones; the method was immunoSEQ multiplex PCR. The table records 140,000 or so clones, 92% of them present only once. Sequenced material: peripheral blood, taken 28 days after the second AZD1222 dose. These receptors were taken from an adult who received the AZD1222 COVID-19 vaccine.

The chain is built from TRBV6-5 and TRBJ1-2; tentatively, D is TRBD1 (5 bases). The V gene lost 1 base and the J gene lost 5 bases, with 14 bases spanning the gap. Germline assignment: CDR1 MNHEY and CDR2 SVGAGI. The CDR3 length is 15 residues. The CDR3 DNA reads as TGTGCCAGCAGTTACTTATCCGGACACCCGTATGGCTACACCTTC. This sequence encodes CASSYLSGHPYGYTF.

The rearrangement joins TRBV19 to TRBJ2-3; no reliable D call. The V and J ends lost 6 bases and 0 bases respectively, with 13 bases between them. The CDR3 loop spans 15 amino acids. Germline loops: CDR1 LNHDA, CDR2 SQIVND (reference sequence). The CDR3 region is CASRRRVDSTDTQYF. In nucleotides, the CDR3 is TGTGCCAGTAGGAGACGAGTGGACAGCACAGATACGCAGTATTTT.

The chain combines TRBV4-3 with TRBJ1-3, with 11 bases that match TRBD1. Germline CDR1 is LGHNA and CDR2 is YSLEER. V lost 4 bases and J lost 1; bases outside the gene matches: 9. The CDR3 spans 18 residues. The CDR3 spells CASSPLGTGGRSGNTIYF. The CDR3 DNA follows: TGCGCCAGCAGCCCCCTTGGGACAGGGGGTCGGTCTGGAAACACCATATATTTT.

The rearrangement uses TRBV5-4 and TRBJ2-5; either TRBD1 or TRBD2 may fit D (5 bases each). V was cut by 5 bases and J by 1 base, with 15 bases left in between. Looked up from germline, CDR1 is SGHNT and CDR2 is YYREEE (reference sequence). The CDR3 is made up of 15 amino acids. CDR3 in DNA: TGTGCCAGCAGAACGGGACCTACCTCCCAAGAGACCCAGTACTTC. It translates to CASRTGPTSQETQYF.

The V and J genes are TRBV9 and TRBJ1-1; D perhaps matches TRBD1 (5 bases). Germline V gene data show CDR1 as SGDLS and CDR2 as YYNGEE. Deletions cut 2 bases from V and 0 bases from J, with 11 bases between. The CDR3 runs to 15 residues. CDR3 sequence (DNA): TGTGCCAGCAGCGTCGCGCAGGGCATGAACACTGAAGCTTTCTTT. Amino acids: CASSVAQGMNTEAFF.

This rearrangement joins TRBV18 to TRBJ1-4; the D gene is possibly TRBD1 (5 bases). The ends were cut back, 1 base at V and 7 bases at J, with 10 bases in the middle. CDR1 is KGHSH and CDR2 is LQKENI in the germline V gene. This CDR3 spans 14 amino acids. The CDR3 sequence is CASSPRDQGEKLFF. In DNA, the CDR3 is TGTGCCAGCTCACCACGGGACCAGGGTGAAAAACTGTTTTTT. The full variable domain, rest sourced from reference TRBV18 and TRBJ1-4, is NAGVMQNPRHLVRRRGQEARLRCSPMKGHSHVYWYRQLPEEGLKFMVYLQKENIIDESGMPKERFSAEFPKEGPSILRIQQVVRGDSAAYFCASSPRDQGEKLFFGSGTQLSVL.

The chain carries TRBV19 and TRBJ2-3, with 11 bases aligning to TRBD2. Germline lookup yields CDR1 LNHDA and CDR2 SQIVND (reference sequence). The V and J ends lost 0 bases and 3 bases, in that order; junction bases with no gene match: 17. The CDR3 runs 21 residues. CDR3 loop: CASSIDSPTPTLAGVTDTQYF. The CDR3 DNA follows: TGTGCCAGTAGTATAGATTCCCCCACCCCCACACTAGCGGGGGTTACAGATACGCAGTATTTT.

The gene calls are TRBV7-3 and TRBJ2-1, with TRBD1 matching 10 bases. This CDR3 is built from 15 residues. From germline, CDR1 is SGHTA and CDR2 FQGTGA. The V gene end was trimmed by 3 bases and the J gene end by 2 bases; junction bases not matched to a gene: 1. This CDR3 reads CASSFGTGAYNEQFF. The DNA for the CDR3 is TGTGCCAGCAGCTTCGGGACAGGGGCCTACAATGAGCAGTTCTTC.

This chain connects TRBV4-1 to TRBJ2-1, with 9 bases identical to TRBD2. This CDR3 comprises 16 residues. The V gene's germline CDR1 is MGHRA and CDR2 YSYEKL. Trimming removed 5 bases from V and 0 bases from J; junction bases left unmatched: 5. CDR3 bases: TGCGCCAGCAGCTCACATAGCGGGAGCTCCTACAATGAGCAGTTCTTC. Protein product: CASSSHSGSSYNEQFF.